These 18 T cell receptor beta chains were sequenced from one sample in a study of T cells in Graves' hyperthyroidism and ophthalmopathy. TCR beta CDR3 region amplification was performed from RNA transcripts. HTBI primers were the set used in a first-round RT-PCR of the TCR CDR3. TCRdb re-called the multiplex PCR reads with MiXCR, one entry per CDR3 protein. The table shows about 640,000 distinct CDR3 sequences, with 20% to 25% occurring only once. The material sequenced was blood. The origin of the receptors is a man aged 25 to 40 with Graves' ophthalmopathy.

The table lists this clonotype with many counts. The chain has TRBV28 and TRBJ1-5, with TRBD1 identical over 8 bases. Looked up from germline, CDR1 is MDHEN and CDR2 is SYDVKM. The V and J ends lost 2 bases and 6 bases, in that order; junction bases with no gene match: 9. The CDR3 runs 16 residues. In DNA, the CDR3 is TGTGCCAGCAGTTTAGGCGGCAGGGGGCGAGGTCAGCCCCAGCATTTT. It yields the protein CASSLGGRGRGQPQHF.

In its sample, this clonotype was seen many times. This chain joins TRBV11-3 and TRBJ2-7, with D possibly TRBD2 on 6 matching bases. The germline CDR1 and CDR2 sequences are SGHNT and YENEEA. V dropped 5 bases and J dropped 2 bases, with 19 bases sitting between them. This CDR3 region has 16 residues. CDR3 bases: TGTGCCAGCAGCACCCTAACCGGGAGAGTTGCCTACGAGCAGTACTTC. Protein sequence: CASSTLTGRVAYEQYF.

This clonotype was counted at least ten times. This chain links TRBV27 with TRBJ2-7; D might be TRBD2 (7 bases). CDR3 size: 12 residues. The V end was cut by 8 bases, the J end by 7 bases, with 15 bases between. The germline V gene has CDR1 MNHEY and CDR2 SMNVEV (reference sequence). DNA for the CDR3: TGTGCCAGCCGGAGAGGGGGGGGAGAGCAGTACTTC. Protein: CASRRGGGEQYF.

This clonotype was observed many times. The V call is TRBV6-1, the J call TRBJ2-7; TRBD1 aligns across 7 bases. The CDR3 totals 15 residues. The ends lost 2 bases at V and 0 bases at J; junction bases unmatched: 4. Germline CDR1 reads MNHNS; CDR2 reads SASEGT. CDR3 protein: CASSEIGTASYEQYF. The CDR3 DNA follows: TGTGCCAGCAGTGAAATTGGGACAGCCTCCTACGAGCAGTACTTC.

The V and J genes are TRBV7-9 and TRBJ2-7; tentatively, D is TRBD1 or TRBD2 (5 bases each). Trimming removed 10 bases from V and 3 bases from J, with 16 bases in between. The germline gives CDR1 SEHNR, CDR2 FQNEAQ (reference sequence). The CDR3 totals 13 residues. In nucleotides, the CDR3 is TGTGCCACAAGGGACGATTTGATCTACGAGCAGTACTTC. Protein sequence: CATRDDLIYEQYF.

This clonotype has ten or more counts. The J gene is TRBJ1-5, the V gene TRBV20-1; D remains unclear. This CDR3 has 13 residues. Germline-derived CDR1 and CDR2 are DFQATT and SNEGSKA (reference sequence). With 4 bases removed from V and 3 bases from J, the gap between germline ends came to 10 bases. In DNA, the CDR3 is TGCAGTGCTACAGAGCCCTCCAATCAGCCCCAGCATTTT. Protein: CSATEPSNQPQHF.

V usage is TRBV28 and J usage is TRBJ1-2; weak D call: TRBD1 (6 bases). Trimming cost V 3 bases and J 9 bases, with 29 bases left between them. The CDR3 spans 18 residues. Germline CDR1 and CDR2: MDHEN and SYDVKM. The CDR3 loop reads CASSLERDISTHHGSYTF. The DNA for the CDR3 is TGTGCCAGCAGTTTGGAACGGGACATTAGCACACACCATGGAAGCTACACCTTC.

V is TRBV29-1 and J is TRBJ1-2; D gene uncertain. V was shortened by 4 bases and J by 7 bases, with 10 bases between the two germline ends. The CDR3 has 11 amino acids. Per germline, CDR1 SQVTM and CDR2 ANQGSEA. CDR3 residues: CSVGARPGYTF. Written as DNA, the CDR3 is TGCAGCGTTGGGGCGAGGCCTGGCTACACCTTC.

This clonotype was counted a few times. The J gene is TRBJ2-2, the V gene TRBV24-1; no reliable D call. Trimming shortened V by 4 bases and J by 0 bases, and 17 bases separated the two germline ends. Germline CDR1 reads KGHDR; CDR2 reads SFDVKD. The CDR3 has 18 residues. The CDR3 reads CATSDPSFRATNTGELFF. The DNA for the CDR3 is TGTGCCACCAGTGACCCCTCTTTCCGGGCCACGAACACCGGGGAGCTGTTTTTT.

V is TRBV20-1 and J is TRBJ1-5; TRBD1 matches at 11 bases. The CDR3 consists of 16 residues. Germline V lookup: CDR1 DFQATT, CDR2 SNEGSKA (reference sequence). After removal of 6 bases from V and 3 bases from J, the junction contained 10 bases not matched to a gene. CDR3 nucleotide sequence: TGCAGTGCGCCCAGGGGGGACAGGGGGTTCAATCAGCCCCAGCATTTT. It yields the protein CSAPRGDRGFNQPQHF.

To note about this clonotype: Sequence at one end of the junction differs from germline and may be a read error. The J gene is TRBJ2-1, the V gene TRBV28; 7 bases agree with TRBD2. The CDR3 contains 18 residues. Germline CDR1 MDHEN, CDR2 SYDVKM. CDR3: CASSLGVGGSTAYNERFF. As DNA, the CDR3 is TGTGCCAGCAGTTTGGGTGTGGGGGGGTCGACAGCCTACAATGAGCGGTTCTTC.

In its sample, this clonotype was seen a few times. The chain couples TRBV19 to TRBJ2-1, with TRBD2 identical over 8 bases. The length of the CDR3 is 19 residues. Germline values: CDR1 LNHDA, CDR2 SQIVND (reference sequence). V lost 2 bases and J lost 0; bases outside the gene matches: 12. Written as DNA, the CDR3 is TGTGCCAGTAGTATAACACTAGTCGCCGGGACTAGCTCCTACAATGAGCAGTTCTTC. It encodes CASSITLVAGTSSYNEQFF.

This rearrangement joins TRBV10-2 to TRBJ1-1; D unresolved. The ends were cut back, 8 bases at V and 3 bases at J, with 13 bases in the middle. The CDR3 extends over 13 amino acids. The germline CDR1 and CDR2 sequences are WSHSY and SAAADI. CDR3 amino acids: CASRATGYTEAFF. DNA for the CDR3: TGCGCCAGCCGGGCTACGGGCTACACTGAAGCTTTCTTT.

This clonotype has a count of ten or more. The V and J genes are TRBV18 and TRBJ1-3, with 9 positions matching TRBD1. The CDR3 is 16 residues long. V was pared by 1 base and J by 0 bases, with 1 base of the junction left unmatched. Germline V gene data show CDR1 as KGHSH and CDR2 as LQKENI. The CDR3 region has the DNA TGTGCCAGCTCACCACAGGGACAGGGCTCTGGAAACACCATATATTTT. Translating it yields CASSPQGQGSGNTIYF.

This clonotype was counted a few times. The rearrangement uses TRBV7-9 and TRBJ2-1; TRBD2 might be the D (6 bases). Trimming shortened V by 7 bases and J by 5 bases, and 15 bases separated the two germline ends. Germline V gene data show CDR1 as SEHNR and CDR2 as FQNEAQ (reference sequence). This CDR3 contains 14 residues. In DNA, the CDR3 is TGTGCCAGCACCCGGGACTGGCGAAACAATGAGCAGTTCTTC. The encoded protein is CASTRDWRNNEQFF. Full variable domain (remainder filled in from reference TRBV7-9 and TRBJ2-1): DTGVSQNPRHKITKRGQNVTFRCDPISEHNRLYWYRQTLGQGPEFLTYFQNEAQLEKSRLLSDRFSAERPKGSFSTLEIQRTEQGDSAMYLCASTRDWRNNEQFFGPGTRLTVL.

This rearrangement joins TRBV9 to TRBJ2-7; 10 positions match TRBD2. Unmatched junction bases numbered 4, after V lost 0 bases and J lost 4 bases. Germline V gene data show CDR1 as SGDLS and CDR2 as YYNGEE. The CDR3 consists of 15 residues. This chain's CDR3 is CASSVGGTSVYEQYF. The CDR3 nucleotides are TGTGCCAGCAGCGTAGGGGGGACTAGCGTGTACGAGCAGTACTTC.

V and J are TRBV24-1 and TRBJ2-1; 9 bases match TRBD2. Trimming at V came to 10 bases and at J to 7 bases, leaving 4 bases not matched to a gene. Germline assignment: CDR1 KGHDR and CDR2 SFDVKD. This CDR3 has 12 amino acids. In DNA form, the CDR3 reads TGTGCCACTAGCGGGAGAGGAAATGAGCAGTTCTTC. Translated, it gives CATSGRGNEQFF.

The rearrangement uses TRBV5-5 and TRBJ1-5, with 7 bases matching TRBD1. The germline CDR1 and CDR2 sequences are SGHKS and YYEKEE (reference sequence). Trimming cost V 0 bases and J 6 bases; bases outside gene matches: 6. This CDR3 is 15 amino acids long. CDR3 region: CASSLDRGLSQPQHF. CDR3 DNA sequence: TGTGCCAGCAGCTTGGACAGGGGATTGAGTCAGCCCCAGCATTTT. Combining the CDR3 with reference TRBV5-5 and TRBJ1-5 gives the whole variable domain DAGVTQSPTHLIKTRGQQVTLRCSPISGHKSVSWYQQVLGQGPQFIFQYYEKEERGRGNFPDRFSARQFPNYSSELNVNALLLGDSALYLCASSLDRGLSQPQHFGDGTRLSIL.